Listed below are T cell receptor beta chains from one sample, sequenced in a study of CD8 T cells in Susac syndrome. TCRdb re-called the immunoSEQ multiplex PCR reads with MiXCR, one entry per CDR3 protein. The data contain approximately 140,000 distinct CDR3 sequences, roughly 95% of them singletons. Sequences were obtained from CD4+ T cells from PBMCs. These TCRs come from a human donor with multiple sclerosis. Each CDR3 is given with its conserved first and last residue. Fields, in order: V gene, J gene, D gene, CDR3 length, clone size, CDR3 DNA, CDR3 protein. The D gene is left open where the match is weak. Part of the rows lack a size; the others show once, few, many or a class for expanded clones.

V: TRBV24-1
J: TRBJ2-7
D: TRBD1
length: 15
size: NA
DNA: TGTGCCACCAGTGATACCAAGGGACAGTTCTACGAGCAGTACTTC
CDR3: CATSDTKGQFYEQYF

V: TRBV18
J: TRBJ2-5
D: NA
length: 12
size: NA
DNA: TGTGCCAGCTCACCAGGGGGAGAGACCCAGTACTTC
CDR3: CASSPGGETQYF

V: TRBV12-3/TRBV12-4
J: TRBJ2-7
D: NA
length: 12
size: NA
DNA: TGTGCCAGCAGTTTAGGTGGCGGGGCAAGGTACTTC
CDR3: CASSLGGGARYF

V: TRBV20-1
J: TRBJ1-5
D: NA
length: 13
size: NA
DNA: TGCAGTGCGGGAGACACGACCAATCAGCCCCAGCATTTT
CDR3: CSAGDTTNQPQHF

V: TRBV7-8
J: TRBJ2-5
D: NA
length: 15
size: NA
DNA: TGTGCCAGCAGCCGGCCTGGCAGGGGCGTAGAGACCCAGTACTTC
CDR3: CASSRPGRGVETQYF

V: TRBV12-3/TRBV12-4
J: TRBJ2-7
D: TRBD1
length: 14
size: NA
DNA: TGTGCCAGCACCGCCGGGACAGGGTACGGCGAGCAGTACTTC
CDR3: CASTAGTGYGEQYF

V: TRBV25-1
J: TRBJ2-2
D: NA
length: 12
size: NA
DNA: TGTGCCAGCACCTTCTACGGCGGGGAGCTGTTTTTT
CDR3: CASTFYGGELFF

V: TRBV12-3/TRBV12-4
J: TRBJ2-1
D: NA
length: 14
size: NA
DNA: TGTGCCAGCAGTCCCGGACGGGGAGACAATGAGCAGTTCTTC
CDR3: CASSPGRGDNEQFF

V: TRBV20-1
J: TRBJ2-7
D: TRBD1
length: 13
size: NA
DNA: TGCAGTGCTAGAGGACAGGGGGCTGTTGGAGTGGACTTC
CDR3: CSARGQGAVGVDF

V: TRBV15
J: TRBJ1-2
D: TRBD1
length: 15
size: once
DNA: TGTGCCACCAGCAGAGAGACGACAGGGGAGCGTGGCTACACCTTC
CDR3: CATSRETTGERGYTF

V: TRBV29-1
J: TRBJ2-3
D: NA
length: 14
size: NA
DNA: TGCAGCGTTGGCTCCGGACAGTCCACAGATACGCAGTATTTT
CDR3: CSVGSGQSTDTQYF

V: TRBV24-1
J: TRBJ2-3
D: NA
length: 14
size: NA
DNA: TGTGCCACCAGCAGAGCGGCTTTCACAGATACGCAGTATTTT
CDR3: CATSRAAFTDTQYF

V: TRBV15
J: TRBJ2-1
D: NA
length: 16
size: NA
DNA: TGTGCCACCAGCAGAGATACTAGACAGAGCGACCATGAGCAGTTCTTC
CDR3: CATSRDTRQSDHEQFF

V: TRBV29-1
J: TRBJ2-7
D: NA
length: 13
size: NA
DNA: TGCAGCTTCTTCGACAGGTACTCCTACGAGCAGTACTTC
CDR3: CSFFDRYSYEQYF

V: TRBV5-1
J: TRBJ2-1
D: NA
length: 14
size: NA
DNA: TGCGCCAGCAGCTTGGAGTGGGCTAGCAATGAGCAGTTCTTC
CDR3: CASSLEWASNEQFF

V: TRBV2
J: TRBJ2-7
D: NA
length: 14
size: NA
DNA: TGTGCCAGCAGTGGTCTCGGGACGGTATACGAGCAGTACTTC
CDR3: CASSGLGTVYEQYF

V: TRBV3-1
J: TRBJ1-2
D: NA
length: 13
size: NA
DNA: TGTGCCAGCAGCCAAGATTCGGACACTGGCTACACCTTC
CDR3: CASSQDSDTGYTF